The 12 T cell receptor beta chains reported below all come from one sample, sequenced in a study of technical replicates of blood from a few donors. This table comes from immunoSEQ multiplex PCR, and its TCRdb copy is limited to in-frame clones, with some not included. The data show approximately 97,000 clones, around 96% seen once. Input material: T cells isolated from PBMCs. Source of these receptors: a human donor in good health.

The chain combines TRBV27 with TRBJ2-1; the D gene is possibly TRBD1 (6 bases). Trimming removed 4 bases from V and 10 bases from J, with 11 bases in between. This CDR3 has 12 amino acids. Germline-derived CDR1 and CDR2 are MNHEY and SMNVEV (reference sequence). The CDR3 reads CASSSNRVEQFF. In DNA, the CDR3 is TGTGCCAGCAGTTCAAACAGGGTCGAGCAGTTCTTC.

The chain uses TRBV10-2 and TRBJ2-2; TRBD1 agrees at 7 bases. CDR3 length: 16 residues. Trimming at V came to 6 bases and at J to 2 bases, leaving 9 bases not matched to a gene. Looked up from germline, CDR1 is WSHSY and CDR2 is SAAADI. CDR3 loop: CASRKPGQTNTGELFF. Here the CDR3 DNA reads TGCGCCAGCAGAAAACCGGGACAGACCAACACCGGGGAGCTGTTTTTT.

The J gene is TRBJ2-1, the V gene TRBV29-1, with 12 bases lining up with TRBD2. Germline CDR1 is SQVTM and CDR2 is ANQGSEA. V shed 8 bases, J shed 6 bases, and the junction held 5 bases outside the gene matches. The CDR3 covers 13 residues. This CDR3 reads CSPGLAGGNEQFF. DNA of the CDR3: TGCAGCCCGGGACTAGCGGGTGGCAATGAGCAGTTCTTC.

This rearrangement joins TRBV27 to TRBJ1-2, with TRBD1 matching 7 bases. The CDR3 has 14 amino acids. V shed 6 bases, J shed 2 bases, and the junction held 6 bases outside the gene matches. The V gene's germline CDR1 is MNHEY and CDR2 SMNVEV (reference sequence). The CDR3 region is CASRGGTANYGYTF. The CDR3, as DNA: TGTGCCAGCAGAGGGGGGACAGCCAACTATGGCTACACCTTC.

This chain joins TRBV19 and TRBJ1-4; 8 nucleotides agree with TRBD1. Germline assignment: CDR1 LNHDA and CDR2 SQIVND (reference sequence). The J segment lost 5 bases and the V segment lost 5 bases, leaving 10 bases of the junction unmatched. The CDR3 has 16 residues. DNA for the CDR3: TGTGCCAGTAGTCTTCACTCGACAGGGGAAAATGAAAAACTGTTTTTT. It yields the protein CASSLHSTGENEKLFF.

This clone was seen a single time. The rearrangement links TRBV30 to TRBJ1-2; 9 bases map to TRBD1. Germline V gene data show CDR1 as GTSNPN and CDR2 as SVGIG (reference sequence). This CDR3 is 14 amino acids long. After removal of 2 bases from V and 8 bases from J, the junction contained 9 bases not matched to a gene. The CDR3 spells CAWSRMGQGGGYTF. CDR3 sequence (DNA): TGTGCCTGGAGTCGTATGGGACAGGGTGGGGGCTACACCTTC. The whole variable domain, filled in from reference TRBV30 and TRBJ1-2, reads SQTIHQWPATLVQPVGSPLSLECTVEGTSNPNLYWYRQAAGRGLQLLFYSVGIGQISSEVPQNLSASRPQDRQFILSSKKLLLSDSGFYLCAWSRMGQGGGYTFGSGTRLTVV.

The chain uses TRBV11-2 and TRBJ2-1, with TRBD2 matching over 8 bases. Germline CDR1 is SGHAT and CDR2 is FQNNGV. After removal of 1 base from V and 9 bases from J, the junction contained 8 bases not matched to a gene. The CDR3 contains 15 residues. CDR3 sequence reads: CASSLGQRERIEQFF. The CDR3 DNA is TGTGCCAGCAGCTTAGGGCAGCGGGAGAGAATTGAGCAGTTCTTC.

The CDR3 DNA reads TGCGCCAGCGGTGCTGGTACCTTGACTAGGACTTTCTTT. Encoded protein: CASGAGTLTRTFF. The chain links TRBV10-2 to TRBJ1-1; D call uncertain. This CDR3 is 13 amino acids long. V lost 8 bases to trimming and J lost 12 bases, with 22 bases between them. CDR1 is WSHSY and CDR2 is SAAADI in the germline V gene.

CDR3 DNA sequence: TGTGCCAGCAGCTTTCAGGGGGCTCTAGAGACCCAGTACTTC. It is translated as CASSFQGALETQYF. The rearrangement links TRBV5-4 to TRBJ2-5; 8 bases fit TRBD1. The V gene end was trimmed by 2 bases and the J gene end by 4 bases; junction bases not matched to a gene: 4. Germline CDR1 is SGHNT and CDR2 is YYREEE (reference sequence). The CDR3 sequence is 14 residues long.

This clone was seen only once. The rearrangement joins TRBV19 to TRBJ1-5; possibly TRBD1 for D (6 bases). The CDR3 is 14 residues long. Germline V lookup: CDR1 LNHDA, CDR2 SQIVND (reference sequence). V shed 4 bases and J shed 3 bases, with 10 bases lying between them. For the CDR3, the DNA is TGTGCCAGTAGTACAGGACAGAACAATCAGCCCCAGCATTTT. Residues: CASSTGQNNQPQHF.

The V and J genes are TRBV6-6 and TRBJ2-1, with D hard to call. Germline CDR1 and CDR2: MNHNY and SVGAGI (reference sequence). The V end lost 4 bases, the J end lost 7 bases, and 5 bases lay between the germline ends. The CDR3 contains 11 residues. The CDR3 spells CASSSTNEQFF. The CDR3 DNA sequence: TGTGCCAGCAGTTCGACTAATGAGCAGTTCTTC.

The chain employs TRBV19 and TRBJ1-2, with TRBD1 matching over 9 bases. V shed 4 bases and J 3 bases; nucleotides not matched to a gene: 6. The CDR3 consists of 15 residues. Germline V gene sequence: CDR1 LNHDA, CDR2 SQIVND (reference sequence). CDR3 residues: CASSTGTGYYYGYTF. The CDR3 DNA reads as TGTGCCAGTAGTACAGGGACAGGGTACTACTATGGCTACACCTTC.